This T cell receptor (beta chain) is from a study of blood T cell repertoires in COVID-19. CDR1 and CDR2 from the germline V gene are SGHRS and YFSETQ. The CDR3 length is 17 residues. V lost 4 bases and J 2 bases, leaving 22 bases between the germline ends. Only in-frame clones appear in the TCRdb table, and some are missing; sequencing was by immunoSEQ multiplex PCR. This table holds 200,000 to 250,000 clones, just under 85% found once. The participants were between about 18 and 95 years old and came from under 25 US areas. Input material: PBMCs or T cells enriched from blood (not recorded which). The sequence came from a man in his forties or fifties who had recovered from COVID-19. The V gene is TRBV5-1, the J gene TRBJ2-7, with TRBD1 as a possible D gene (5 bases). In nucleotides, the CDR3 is TGCGCCAGCAGCCAGGGAAATCGTCAGGGATTTGCCTACGAGCAGTACTTC. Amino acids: CASSQGNRQGFAYEQYF.